The 26 T cell receptor beta chains listed next were all sequenced from one sample in a study of T cell responses to AZD1222 COVID-19 vaccine. The table came from immunoSEQ multiplex PCR; TCRdb's copy has only in-frame clones and leaves some out. In the table there are roughly 70,000 clones, about 85% of which are singletons. The specimen was peripheral blood, collected on day 0 of AZD1222 vaccination. The receptors come from an adult in good health.

This clone has only one observation. The chain employs TRBV7-2 and TRBJ1-1; D is undetermined. V shed 8 bases and J shed 3 bases, with 10 bases lying between them. Germline V CDR1 and CDR2: SGHTA, FQGNSA. There are 12 residues in the CDR3. The CDR3 coding sequence is TGTGCCAGCGGGTGGGCGGACACTGAAGCTTTCTTT. This encodes CASGWADTEAFF.

This chain connects TRBV7-9 to TRBJ2-4; TRBD2 matches at 9 bases. Germline V gene lookup returns CDR1 SEHNR and CDR2 FQNEAQ (reference sequence). CDR3 size: 18 residues. V dropped 10 bases and J dropped 3; count of bases not matched to a gene: 19. The CDR3 bases are TGTGCCACCACTGGGCGGGAGGGCCTGGCTTGGGACAAAAACATTCAGTACTTC. Protein sequence: CATTGREGLAWDKNIQYF.

The chain uses TRBV7-9 and TRBJ1-5; TRBD1 aligns across 10 bases. CDR3 size: 19 residues. The germline CDR1 and CDR2 sequences are SEHNR and FQNEAQ (reference sequence). With V trimmed by 0 bases and J by 2 bases, 10 bases remained unmatched. The CDR3: CASSLAPGGGTGGNQPQHF. The DNA of the CDR3 is TGTGCCAGCAGCTTAGCCCCTGGCGGGGGGACAGGGGGCAATCAGCCCCAGCATTTT. Using reference TRBV7-9 and TRBJ1-5 for the parts outside the CDR3, the full variable domain is DTGVSQNPRHKITKRGQNVTFRCDPISEHNRLYWYRQTLGQGPEFLTYFQNEAQLEKSRLLSDRFSAERPKGSFSTLEIQRTEQGDSAMYLCASSLAPGGGTGGNQPQHFGDGTRLSIL.

The CDR3 DNA is TGTGCCAGTAGTCTTCCAGGGAGGGGGACCAATCAGCCCCAGCATTTT. Amino acids: CASSLPGRGTNQPQHF. The V gene is TRBV19, the J gene TRBJ1-5; TRBD1 might be the D (6 bases). The CDR3 contains 16 residues. The V gene lost 5 bases and the J gene lost 3 bases, with 17 bases spanning the gap. Germline V gene data show CDR1 as LNHDA and CDR2 as SQIVND (reference sequence).

This rearrangement joins TRBV9 to TRBJ2-2; 7 bases line up with TRBD1. Germline trimming cut 3 bases from V and 4 bases from J; bases unmatched to any gene: 3. The germline V gene encodes CDR1 SGDLS and CDR2 YYNGEE. The CDR3 contains 14 residues. The CDR3 DNA reads TGTGCCAGCAGCGCTACAGGGGCCACCGGGGAGCTGTTTTTT. It yields the protein CASSATGATGELFF.

The J gene is TRBJ2-1, the V gene TRBV3-1 (or the pseudogene TRBV3-2); D is unclear. CDR1 and CDR2 (germline): LGHDT, YNNKEL (reference sequence). Trimming stripped 4 bases from V and 0 bases from J, with 7 bases between. The CDR3 spans 14 residues. The CDR3 protein is CASSPASSYNEQFF. CDR3 nucleotides: TGTGCCAGCAGCCCCGCGAGCTCCTACAATGAGCAGTTCTTC.

The chain combines TRBV6-2 or TRBV6-3 with TRBJ2-7; unclear D gene. Germline V gene lookup returns CDR1 MNHEY and CDR2 SVGEGT. The CDR3 spans 11 residues. The V and J ends lost 5 bases and 1 base respectively, with 3 bases between them. The DNA of the CDR3 is TGTGCCAGCAGTATATCCTACGAGCAGTACTTC. Translation gives CASSISYEQYF.

The rearrangement uses TRBV5-4 and TRBJ2-7, with D tentatively TRBD2 (5 bases). Germline V lookup: CDR1 SGHNT, CDR2 YYREEE (reference sequence). Trimming removed 4 bases from V and 2 bases from J, with 13 bases in between. CDR3 length: 14 amino acids. The CDR3 nucleotides are TGTGCCAGCAGCCCCTTTTCTAGCCCCTACGAGCAGTACTTC. As protein: CASSPFSSPYEQYF.

This chain joins TRBV10-1 and TRBJ2-2; D assignment may be TRBD1 or TRBD2 (5 bases each). The CDR3 contains 14 residues. Per the germline V gene, CDR1 is WNHNN and CDR2 is SYGVQD (reference sequence). The CDR3 spells CGRAEPQDTGELFF. The CDR3 DNA reads TGCGGAAGAGCGGAGCCACAGGACACCGGGGAGCTGTTTTTT.

The genes are TRBV6-5 and TRBJ2-4, with D tentatively TRBD1 (5 bases). Trimming stripped 6 bases from V and 1 base from J, with 10 bases between. The CDR3 spans 14 residues. Per the germline V gene, CDR1 is MNHEY and CDR2 is SVGAGI. CDR3 amino acids: CASRTPGAKNIQYF. Here the CDR3 DNA reads TGTGCCAGCAGAACTCCAGGGGCCAAAAACATTCAGTACTTC.

The rearrangement joins TRBV6-5 to TRBJ1-1, with D possibly TRBD1 on 5 matching bases. The germline V gene encodes CDR1 MNHEY and CDR2 SVGAGI. Trimming shortened V by 7 bases and J by 4 bases, and 13 bases separated the two germline ends. This CDR3 spans 13 amino acids. CDR3 sequence (DNA): TGTGCCAGCAAGGAAAGCGGGGGCACTGAAGCTTTCTTT. Protein sequence: CASKESGGTEAFF.

The rearrangement links TRBV18 to TRBJ1-1; D ambiguous. The CDR3 spans 12 residues. CDR1 and CDR2 (germline): KGHSH, LQKENI. With 2 bases removed from V and 7 bases from J, the gap between germline ends came to 8 bases. The CDR3 loop is CASSPSQNEAFF. In DNA, the CDR3 is TGTGCCAGCTCACCAAGTCAGAATGAAGCTTTCTTT. The full variable domain, rest sourced from reference TRBV18 and TRBJ1-1, is NAGVMQNPRHLVRRRGQEARLRCSPMKGHSHVYWYRQLPEEGLKFMVYLQKENIIDESGMPKERFSAEFPKEGPSILRIQQVVRGDSAAYFCASSPSQNEAFFGQGTRLTVV.

The rearrangement joins TRBV4-2 to TRBJ1-5, with D perhaps TRBD1 (6 bases). There are 14 residues in the CDR3. Germline V lookup: CDR1 LGHNA, CDR2 YNFKEQ. Trimming removed 4 bases at V and 7 bases at J, with 14 bases between. CDR3 residues: CASSLGRGGQPQHF. As DNA, the CDR3 is TGTGCCAGCAGCCTAGGCAGGGGCGGACAGCCCCAGCATTTT.

The J gene is TRBJ2-7, the V gene TRBV27, with unresolved D. The length of the CDR3 is 14 residues. The V end lost 3 bases, the J end lost 1 base, and 10 bases lay between the germline ends. Germline CDR1 MNHEY, CDR2 SMNVEV (reference sequence). CDR3 region: CASSFIGPSYEQYF. The DNA of the CDR3 is TGTGCCAGCAGTTTTATTGGACCATCCTACGAGCAGTACTTC.

J is TRBJ2-2 and V is TRBV3-1 (or the pseudogene TRBV3-2), with TRBD1 identical over 12 bases. The germline V gene has CDR1 LGHDT and CDR2 YNNKEL (reference sequence). The J segment lost 6 bases and the V segment lost 3 bases, leaving 5 bases of the junction unmatched. The CDR3 length is 16 residues. The CDR3 bases are TGTGCCAGCAGCCAGACCGGGACAGGGGGCTCCGGGGAGCTGTTTTTT. It is translated as CASSQTGTGGSGELFF.

V gene TRBV7-2 combines with J gene TRBJ1-1, with 7 bases fitting TRBD1. V shed 4 bases, J shed 7 bases, and the junction held 6 bases outside the gene matches. CDR3 size: 13 residues. Germline-derived CDR1 and CDR2 are SGHTA and FQGNSA. This CDR3 is CASSSRTGVEAFF. Here the CDR3 DNA reads TGTGCCAGCAGCTCAAGGACAGGAGTTGAAGCTTTCTTT.

The chain combines TRBV11-3 with TRBJ2-3; the D gene could be TRBD1 or TRBD2 (5 bases each). CDR1 and CDR2 from the germline V gene are SGHNT and YENEEA. V dropped 5 bases and J dropped 11 bases, with 17 bases sitting between them. There are 13 residues in the CDR3. The CDR3 reads CASSRVGVELQYF. In DNA, the CDR3 is TGTGCCAGCAGCCGTGTGGGGGTGGAGTTGCAGTATTTT.

This chain uses TRBV30 with TRBJ2-1, with D possibly being TRBD2 (5 bases). CDR3 length: 13 residues. Deletions cut 1 base from V and 7 bases from J, with 11 bases between. CDR1 and CDR2 (germline): GTSNPN, SVGIG (reference sequence). The CDR3 bases are TGTGCCTGGAGTGCGTTTACTAGGAATGAGCAGTTCTTC. Protein sequence: CAWSAFTRNEQFF.

This chain uses TRBV3-1 (or the pseudogene TRBV3-2) with TRBJ2-1; 9 nucleotides agree with TRBD1. Losses at the gene ends were 3 bases for V and 6 bases for J; bases not matched to a gene: 3. CDR1 LGHDT and CDR2 YNNKEL come from the germline V gene (reference sequence). This CDR3 is 14 amino acids long. The CDR3 loop reads CASSQGQGFNEQFF. CDR3 nucleotide sequence: TGTGCCAGCAGCCAGGGACAGGGATTCAATGAGCAGTTCTTC.

The V gene is TRBV6-5, the J gene TRBJ1-4; no clear D gene. V shed 0 bases and J shed 8 bases, with 16 bases lying between them. The CDR3 consists of 16 residues. Germline V gene data show CDR1 as MNHEY and CDR2 as SVGAGI. The CDR3 DNA reads as TGTGCCAGCAGTTACTCGAGAGCGGTTCGGGTAGAAAAACTGTTTTTT. As protein: CASSYSRAVRVEKLFF.

The chain uses TRBV19 and TRBJ1-5, with D tentatively TRBD1 (6 bases). In germline, CDR1 is LNHDA, CDR2 SQIVND (reference sequence). The CDR3 covers 15 residues. V was pared by 6 bases and J by 5 bases, with 17 bases between. The CDR3 DNA sequence: TGTGCCAGTAGCCCTCAACTGGGGGCGGATCAGCCCCAGCATTTT. This gives the protein CASSPQLGADQPQHF.

The chain has TRBV7-9 and TRBJ2-2, with TRBD2 matching 9 bases. This CDR3 region has 16 residues. V lost 5 bases to trimming and J lost 2 bases; unmatched junction nucleotides: 6. The germline gives CDR1 SEHNR, CDR2 FQNEAQ (reference sequence). The CDR3 here is CASSPPTSGNTGELFF. Here the CDR3 DNA reads TGTGCCAGCAGCCCACCGACTAGCGGTAACACCGGGGAGCTGTTTTTT.

This clone was counted only a few times. The chain combines TRBV6-4 with TRBJ2-3; D is undetermined. Trimming took 5 bases from V and 1 from J, leaving 10 bases between them. Looked up from germline, CDR1 is MRHNA and CDR2 is SNTAGT. This CDR3 contains 14 residues. The CDR3 DNA follows: TGTGCCAGCAGTCCGGCCTACGGCACAGATACGCAGTATTTT. Protein sequence: CASSPAYGTDTQYF.

The chain recombines TRBV7-3 with TRBJ1-2, with 8 bases that match TRBD1. V shed 4 bases and J 3 bases; nucleotides not matched to a gene: 7. The CDR3 is 15 residues long. The germline V gene has CDR1 SGHTA and CDR2 FQGTGA. Here the CDR3 reads CASSWTGTGDYGYTF. For the CDR3, the DNA is TGTGCCAGCAGCTGGACCGGGACAGGCGACTATGGCTACACCTTC.

The rearrangement joins TRBV18 to TRBJ1-6; a weak D match, TRBD1 (6 bases). Germline CDR1 reads KGHSH; CDR2 reads LQKENI. V was trimmed by 2 bases and J by 12 bases, leaving 11 bases between them. This CDR3 comprises 13 residues. The CDR3 region has the DNA TGTGCCAGCTCACCAACGGGGGGCGAACCCCTCCACTTT. It codes for CASSPTGGEPLHF.

The chain employs TRBV27 and TRBJ2-7, with D tentatively TRBD2 (6 bases). This CDR3 contains 12 residues. Deletions cut 11 bases from V and 2 bases from J, with 13 bases between. CDR1 is MNHEY, CDR2 SMNVEV, per germline (reference sequence). CDR3 coding DNA: TGTGCCCCCCGGGGGAGACCCTACGAGCAGTACTTC. Translated: CAPRGRPYEQYF.